The 4 T cell receptor beta chains presented below share a single source sample, sequenced in a study of CD8+ T cells in alopecia areata. RNA was isolated and reverse transcribed to cDNA, the sequencing template. Here immunoSEQ multiplex PCR was the method, and the copy in TCRdb shows in-frame clones only, minus some. The sample gives about 140,000 clones, about 88% of which show up once; about 12% is in the top ten. The treatment is: oral pan-JAK inhibitor, 5-10 mg twice daily. This specimen consisted of CD8+ T cells sorted from blood, obtained at week 4, from a patient treated with tofacitinib. The receptors were gathered from a human donor with alopecia areata.

V and J are TRBV5-1 and TRBJ2-7; 7 nucleotides align to TRBD1. V gave up 0 bases and J gave up 1 base; unmatched junction bases: 7. CDR1 and CDR2 from the germline V gene are SGHRS and YFSETQ. This CDR3 comprises 16 residues. In nucleotides, the CDR3 is TGCGCCAGCAGCTTGGGACAGGGTTTAACTTCCTACGAGCAGTACTTC. Translating it yields CASSLGQGLTSYEQYF.

V and J are TRBV15 and TRBJ2-3; 7 nucleotides line up with TRBD1. The junction had 6 bases not matched to a gene; V was cut back by 0 bases and J by 3 bases. The CDR3 runs 16 residues. Germline V lookup: CDR1 LNHNV, CDR2 YYDKDF (reference sequence). CDR3 DNA: TGTGCCACCAGCAGAGATCGGTACAGGGGAACAGATACGCAGTATTTT. Translating gives CATSRDRYRGTDTQYF.

The genes are TRBV29-1 and TRBJ2-3, with D tentatively TRBD2 (6 bases). The CDR3 is made up of 14 amino acids. Deletions cut 6 bases from V and 1 base from J, with 14 bases between. Germline V gene sequence: CDR1 SQVTM, CDR2 ANQGSEA. The CDR3 DNA follows: TGCAGCGTGGGCGGAGGGTATCGCACAGATACGCAGTATTTT. Translation: CSVGGGYRTDTQYF.

This chain joins TRBV9 and TRBJ1-4, with a possible D match to TRBD1 (6 bases). The germline V gene has CDR1 SGDLS and CDR2 YYNGEE. This CDR3 has 13 amino acids. The ends were cut back, 3 bases at V and 7 bases at J, with 10 bases in the middle. Here the CDR3 reads CASSEGHGEKLFF. As DNA, the CDR3 is TGTGCCAGCAGCGAGGGACACGGTGAAAAACTGTTTTTT.